The TCR beta chain described here comes from a study of shared clonotypes between healthy human individuals. The CDR3 is made up of 15 amino acids. Germline loops: CDR1 SEHNR, CDR2 FQNEAQ (reference sequence). The V end was cut by 5 bases, the J end by 2 bases, with 15 bases between. TCRdb's copy holds only in-frame clones and misses some; the assay was immunoSEQ multiplex PCR. Of 1.5 million to 1.9 million clones listed, 95% to 99% were seen once; the top ten hold approximately 0.45%. The TCR was taken from a man aged 30 to 45 in good health. What was sequenced was naive CD4+ T cells sorted from blood. The subset: CD45RA+ positively selected. The chain joins TRBV7-9 to TRBJ1-1, with TRBD1 as a possible D gene (6 bases). The CDR3 nucleotides are TGTGCCAGCAGCGCCTCAGGAGGGGGTAACACTGAAGCTTTCTTT. It is translated as CASSASGGGNTEAFF.